Listed here are 4 T cell receptor beta chains from one sample, sequenced in a study of shared clonotypes between healthy human individuals. Profiled with immunoSEQ multiplex PCR; TCRdb holds only in-frame clones, not every one. The sample holds approximately 2.3 million clones, more than 85% seen once. Sequences were obtained from naive CD4+ T cells from PBMCs. Sample subset: CD45RA+ positively selected. All receptors come from a man aged 18 to 30 in good health. Some clones in this sample may be carry-over from other donors' samples.

V usage is TRBV5-1 and J usage is TRBJ2-3, with a possible D match to TRBD2 (6 bases). Per germline, CDR1 SGHRS and CDR2 YFSETQ. V lost 4 bases and J lost 3, with 18 bases in between. The CDR3 is 16 residues long. The CDR3 nucleotides read TGCGCCAGCAGCCCAGATAGGCGCGGAGGGACAGATACGCAGTATTTT. It translates to CASSPDRRGGTDTQYF.

For this clone: The identical CDR3 is also encoded by other nucleotide sequences in the sample. The chain employs TRBV5-1 and TRBJ1-3; 7 bases are a match to TRBD1. CDR1 and CDR2 (germline): SGHRS, YFSETQ. V was clipped by 4 bases and J by 0 bases; unmatched bases: 4. This CDR3 region has 15 residues. CDR3 protein: CASSPTGVSGNTIYF. The CDR3 nucleotides read TGCGCCAGCAGCCCAACAGGGGTCTCTGGAAACACCATATATTTT.

CDR3 sequence (DNA): TGTGCCTGGGGGCAGGGAAACACCATATATTTT. This gives the protein CAWGQGNTIYF. The chain links TRBV30 to TRBJ1-3; no definite D call. V lost 5 bases and J lost 4, with 6 bases in between. The CDR3 runs to 11 residues. Per the germline V gene, CDR1 is GTSNPN and CDR2 is SVGIG (reference sequence).

The sample holds a few counts of this clone. The rearrangement links TRBV9 to TRBJ2-7; perhaps TRBD2 as D (5 bases). Germline-derived CDR1 and CDR2 are SGDLS and YYNGEE. V was pared by 2 bases and J by 7 bases, with 16 bases between. This CDR3 has 14 amino acids. CDR3 sequence: CASSVGTSAGEQYF. CDR3 sequence (DNA): TGTGCCAGCAGCGTTGGCACTAGTGCTGGGGAGCAGTACTTC.